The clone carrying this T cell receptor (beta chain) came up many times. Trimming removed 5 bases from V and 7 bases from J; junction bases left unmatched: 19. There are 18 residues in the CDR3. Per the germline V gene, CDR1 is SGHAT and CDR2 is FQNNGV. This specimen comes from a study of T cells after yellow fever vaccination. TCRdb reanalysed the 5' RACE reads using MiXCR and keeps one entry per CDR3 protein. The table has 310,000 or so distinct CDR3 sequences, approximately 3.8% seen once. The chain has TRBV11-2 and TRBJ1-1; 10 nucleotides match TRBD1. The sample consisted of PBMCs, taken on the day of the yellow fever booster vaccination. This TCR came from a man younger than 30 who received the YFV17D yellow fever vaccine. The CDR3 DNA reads TGTGCCAGCAGCCCCGGAGGGGGGACAGGGGCCCCAGGAGGTGAAGCTTTCTTT. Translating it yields CASSPGGGTGAPGGEAFF.